This T cell receptor beta chain derives from a study of cytomegalovirus exposure and HLA in healthy donors. Study-level points and caveats: It was reported that the classifier diagnosed cytomegalovirus status with high specificity and sensitivity in both the original and validation cohorts. A previous analysis found most TCR beta V segments productive roughly 87% or roughly 30% of the time.

PCR involved 60 Vbeta and 13 Jbeta primers. Sequenced by immunoSEQ multiplex PCR; TCRdb stores in-frame clones only, minus some. The sample shows 180,000 or so clones, about three quarters of them seen only once. This CDR3 spans 14 amino acids. CDR1 is MDHEN and CDR2 is SYDVKM in the germline V gene. V was pared by 7 bases and J by 2 bases, with 7 bases of the junction left unmatched. On this clone itself: Its antigen is as yet unknown.

Sequenced: PBMCs. The clonotype originates from a female donor in good health and CMV-seronegative. The rearrangement links TRBV28 to TRBJ1-2, with 7 bases identical to TRBD1. The CDR3 DNA is TGTGCCAGCACCTTAGGGGGACAGAACTATGGCTACACCTTC. This translates into CASTLGGQNYGYTF.